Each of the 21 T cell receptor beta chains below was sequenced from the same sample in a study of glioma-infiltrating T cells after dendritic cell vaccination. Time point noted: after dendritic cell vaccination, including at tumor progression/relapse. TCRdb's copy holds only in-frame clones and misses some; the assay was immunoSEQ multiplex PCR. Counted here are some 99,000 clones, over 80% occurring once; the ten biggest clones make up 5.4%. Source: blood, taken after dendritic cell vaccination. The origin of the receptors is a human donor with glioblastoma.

For the CDR3, the DNA is TGTGCCTGGAGTGCCCCACCGGGGCGCAGGGGCACTGAAGCTTTCTTT. Its translation: CAWSAPPGRRGTEAFF. This chain uses TRBV30 with TRBJ1-1; tentative D call: TRBD1 (6 bases). This CDR3 has 16 amino acids. V lost 1 base, J lost 4 bases, and 19 bases lay in between. Germline CDR1 and CDR2: GTSNPN and SVGIG (reference sequence).

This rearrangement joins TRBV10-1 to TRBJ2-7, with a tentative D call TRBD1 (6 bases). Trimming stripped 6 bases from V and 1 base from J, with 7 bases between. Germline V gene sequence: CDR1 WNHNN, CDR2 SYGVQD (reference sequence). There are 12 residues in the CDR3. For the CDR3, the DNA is TGCGCCAGCAGGGACAGATCCTACGAGCAGTACTTC. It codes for CASRDRSYEQYF.

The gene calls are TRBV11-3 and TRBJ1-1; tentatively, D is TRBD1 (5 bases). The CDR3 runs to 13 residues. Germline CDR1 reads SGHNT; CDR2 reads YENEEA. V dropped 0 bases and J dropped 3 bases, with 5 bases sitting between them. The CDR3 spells CASSLEGDTEAFF. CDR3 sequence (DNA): TGTGCCAGCAGCTTAGAAGGGGACACTGAAGCTTTCTTT.

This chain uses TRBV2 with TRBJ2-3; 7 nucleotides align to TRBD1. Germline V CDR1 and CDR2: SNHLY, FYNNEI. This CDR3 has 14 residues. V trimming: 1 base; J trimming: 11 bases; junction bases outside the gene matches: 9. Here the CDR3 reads CASSEDGTRDRQYF. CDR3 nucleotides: TGTGCCAGCAGTGAAGATGGAACCCGGGACAGGCAGTATTTT. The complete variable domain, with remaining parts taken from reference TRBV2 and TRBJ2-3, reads EPEVTQTPSHQVTQMGQEVILRCVPISNHLYFYWYRQILGQKVEFLVSFYNNEISEKSEIFDDQFSVERPDGSNFTLKIRSTKLEDSAMYFCASSEDGTRDRQYFGPGTRLTVL.

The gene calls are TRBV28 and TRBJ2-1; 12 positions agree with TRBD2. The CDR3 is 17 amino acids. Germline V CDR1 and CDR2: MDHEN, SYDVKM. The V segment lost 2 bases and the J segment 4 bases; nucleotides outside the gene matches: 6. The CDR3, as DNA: TGTGCCAGCAGTTTAGGAGCTAGCGGGAGGGTATACAATGAGCAGTTCTTC. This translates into CASSLGASGRVYNEQFF.

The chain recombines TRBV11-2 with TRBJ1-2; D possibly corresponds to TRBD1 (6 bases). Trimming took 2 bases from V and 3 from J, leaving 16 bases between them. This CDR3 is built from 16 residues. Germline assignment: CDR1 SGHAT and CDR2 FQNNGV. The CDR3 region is CASSLSYTGGYYGYTF. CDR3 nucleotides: TGTGCCAGCAGCTTATCTTACACGGGGGGCTACTATGGCTACACCTTC.

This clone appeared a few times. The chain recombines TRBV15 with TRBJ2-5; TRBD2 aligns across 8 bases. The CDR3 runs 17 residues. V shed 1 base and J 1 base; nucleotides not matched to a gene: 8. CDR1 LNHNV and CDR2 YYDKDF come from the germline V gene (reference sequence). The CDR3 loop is CATSRVRQLAVQETQYF. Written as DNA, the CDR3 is TGTGCCACCAGCAGAGTGCGACAACTAGCGGTCCAAGAGACCCAGTACTTC. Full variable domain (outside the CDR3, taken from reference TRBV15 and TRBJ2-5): DAMVIQNPRYQVTQFGKPVTLSCSQTLNHNVMYWYQQKSSQAPKLLFHYYDKDFNNEADTPDNFQSRRPNTSFCFLDIRSPGLGDTAMYLCATSRVRQLAVQETQYFGPGTRLLVL.

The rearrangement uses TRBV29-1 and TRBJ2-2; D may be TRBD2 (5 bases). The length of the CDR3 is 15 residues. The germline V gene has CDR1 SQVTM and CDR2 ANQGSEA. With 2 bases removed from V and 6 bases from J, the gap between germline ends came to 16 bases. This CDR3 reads CSVEIKRGAPGELFF. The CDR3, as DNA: TGCAGCGTTGAAATTAAACGGGGAGCGCCCGGGGAGCTGTTTTTT.

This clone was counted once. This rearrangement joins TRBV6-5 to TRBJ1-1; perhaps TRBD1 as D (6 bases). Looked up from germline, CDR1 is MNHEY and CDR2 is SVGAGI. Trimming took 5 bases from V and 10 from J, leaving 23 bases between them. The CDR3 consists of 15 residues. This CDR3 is CASSRPSTGERRAFF. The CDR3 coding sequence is TGTGCCAGCAGTCGACCTTCGACAGGCGAAAGGCGAGCTTTCTTT.

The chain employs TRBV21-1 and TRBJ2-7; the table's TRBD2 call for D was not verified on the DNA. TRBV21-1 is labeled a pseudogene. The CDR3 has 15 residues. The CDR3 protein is CASPGGVAGPYEQYF. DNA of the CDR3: TGTGCCAGCCCCGGGGGGGTAGCGGGTCCCTACGAGCAGTACTTC.

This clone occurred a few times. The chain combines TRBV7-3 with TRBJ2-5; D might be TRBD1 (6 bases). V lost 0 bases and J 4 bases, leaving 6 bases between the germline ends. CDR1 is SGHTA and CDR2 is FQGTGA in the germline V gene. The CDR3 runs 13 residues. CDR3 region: CASSLTGGETQYF. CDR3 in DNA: TGTGCCAGCAGCTTAACAGGGGGAGAGACCCAGTACTTC.

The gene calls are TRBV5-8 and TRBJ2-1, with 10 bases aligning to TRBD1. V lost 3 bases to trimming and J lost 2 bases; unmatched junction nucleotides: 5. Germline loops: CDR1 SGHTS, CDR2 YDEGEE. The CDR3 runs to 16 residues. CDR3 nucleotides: TGTGCCAGCAGCTCAGGACAGGGGGGAACCTACAATGAGCAGTTCTTC. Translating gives CASSSGQGGTYNEQFF.

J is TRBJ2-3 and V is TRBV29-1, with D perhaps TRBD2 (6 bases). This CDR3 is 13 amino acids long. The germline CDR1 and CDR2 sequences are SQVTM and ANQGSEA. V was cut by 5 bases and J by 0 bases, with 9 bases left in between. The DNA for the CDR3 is TGCAGCGTTAGTGGGGGGAGCACAGATACGCAGTATTTT. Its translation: CSVSGGSTDTQYF.

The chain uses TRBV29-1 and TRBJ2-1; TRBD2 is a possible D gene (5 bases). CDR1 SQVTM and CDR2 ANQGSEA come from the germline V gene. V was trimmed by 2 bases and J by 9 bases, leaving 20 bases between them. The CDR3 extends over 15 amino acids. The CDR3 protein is CSVEKGARFGGEQFF. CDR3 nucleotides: TGCAGCGTTGAAAAGGGAGCTAGGTTCGGAGGTGAGCAGTTCTTC.

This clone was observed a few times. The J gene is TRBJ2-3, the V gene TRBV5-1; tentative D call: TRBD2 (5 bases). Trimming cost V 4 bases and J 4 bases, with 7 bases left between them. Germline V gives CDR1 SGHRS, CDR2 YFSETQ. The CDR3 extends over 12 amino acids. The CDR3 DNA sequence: TGCGCCAGCAGCCTAGCCTCAGATACGCAGTATTTT. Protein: CASSLASDTQYF.

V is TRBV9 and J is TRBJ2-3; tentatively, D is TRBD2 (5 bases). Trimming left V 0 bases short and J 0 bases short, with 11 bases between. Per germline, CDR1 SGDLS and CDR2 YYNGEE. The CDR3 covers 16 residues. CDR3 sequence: CASSVGAAESTDTQYF. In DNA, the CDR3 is TGTGCCAGCAGCGTAGGTGCAGCGGAGAGCACAGATACGCAGTATTTT. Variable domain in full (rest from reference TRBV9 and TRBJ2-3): DSGVTQTPKHLITATGQRVTLRCSPRSGDLSVYWYQQSLDQGLQFLIQYYNGEERAKGNILERFSAQQFPDLHSELNLSSLELGDSALYFCASSVGAAESTDTQYFGPGTRLTVL.

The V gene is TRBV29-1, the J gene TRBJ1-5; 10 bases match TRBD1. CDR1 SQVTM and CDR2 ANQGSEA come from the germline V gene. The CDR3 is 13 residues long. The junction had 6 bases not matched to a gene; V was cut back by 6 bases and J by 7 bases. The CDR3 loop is CSVGTGDGQPQHF. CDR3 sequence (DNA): TGCAGCGTCGGGACAGGGGACGGGCAGCCCCAGCATTTT.

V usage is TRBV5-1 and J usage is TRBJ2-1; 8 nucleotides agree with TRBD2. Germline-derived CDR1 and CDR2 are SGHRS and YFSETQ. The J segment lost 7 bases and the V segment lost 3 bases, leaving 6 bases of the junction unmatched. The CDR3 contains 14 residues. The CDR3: CASSYAGGTNEQFF. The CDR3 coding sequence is TGCGCCAGCAGCTATGCGGGAGGAACTAATGAGCAGTTCTTC. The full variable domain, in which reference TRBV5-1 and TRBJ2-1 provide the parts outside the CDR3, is KAGVTQTPRYLIKTRGQQVTLSCSPISGHRSVSWYQQTPGQGLQFLFEYFSETQRNKGNFPGRFSGRQFSNSRSEMNVSTLELGDSALYLCASSYAGGTNEQFFGPGTRLTVL.

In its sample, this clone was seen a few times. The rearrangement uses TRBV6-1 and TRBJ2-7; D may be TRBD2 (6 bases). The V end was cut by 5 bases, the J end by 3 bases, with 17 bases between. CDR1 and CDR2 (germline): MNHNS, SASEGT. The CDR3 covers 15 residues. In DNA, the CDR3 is TGTGCCAGCAGTACCCGGGGGAAGGGGAACTACGAGCAGTACTTC. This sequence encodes CASSTRGKGNYEQYF.

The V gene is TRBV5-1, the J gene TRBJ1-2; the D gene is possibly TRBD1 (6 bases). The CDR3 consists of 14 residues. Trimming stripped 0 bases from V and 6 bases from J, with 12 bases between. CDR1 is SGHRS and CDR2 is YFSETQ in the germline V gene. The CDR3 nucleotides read TGCGCCAGCAGCTTGGGGCGGCAGGGGAATGGCTACACCTTC. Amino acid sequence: CASSLGRQGNGYTF. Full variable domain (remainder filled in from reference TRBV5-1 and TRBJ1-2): KAGVTQTPRYLIKTRGQQVTLSCSPISGHRSVSWYQQTPGQGLQFLFEYFSETQRNKGNFPGRFSGRQFSNSRSEMNVSTLELGDSALYLCASSLGRQGNGYTFGSGTRLTVV.

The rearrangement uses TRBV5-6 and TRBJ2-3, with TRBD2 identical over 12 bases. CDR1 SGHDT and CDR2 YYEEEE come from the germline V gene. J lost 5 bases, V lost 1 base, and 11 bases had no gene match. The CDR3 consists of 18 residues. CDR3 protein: CASSLFGLAGGPQDTQYF. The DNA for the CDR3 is TGTGCCAGCAGCTTGTTCGGGCTAGCGGGGGGGCCGCAAGATACGCAGTATTTT.